Listed below are T cell receptor beta chains from one sample, sequenced in a study of cytomegalovirus exposure and HLA in healthy donors. Profiled with immunoSEQ multiplex PCR; TCRdb holds only in-frame clones, not every one. Found here are a few hundred thousand clones, around 81% of them singletons; the top ten hold about 7.5%. The sequencing sample was made of PBMCs. All receptors come from a woman aged 55-70 years in good health and CMV-seropositive. CDR3s include the opening cysteine and the closing phenylalanine or tryptophan. The D gene is left open where the match is weak. Clone size is shown for a subset of rows, as once, few, many or a class of expanded clone.

J	D	V	length	size	DNA	CDR3
TRBJ2-1	TRBD1	TRBV19	15	-	TGTGCCAGTGCTATTGGGACAGGGAGCTACAATGAGCAGTTCTTC	CASAIGTGSYNEQFF
TRBJ2-3	TRBD2	TRBV7-9	15	-	TGTGCCAGCAGCACCGGACTAGCGGGAACAGATACGCAGTATTTT	CASSTGLAGTDTQYF
TRBJ1-2	-	TRBV2	14	-	TGTGCCAGCAGGAGACAGTTAGCGGACTATGGCTACACCTTC	CASRRQLADYGYTF
TRBJ1-5	-	TRBV15	15	-	TGTGCCACCAGCAGAGGCCCAGGTGGCAATCAGCCCCAGCATTTT	CATSRGPGGNQPQHF
TRBJ2-1	-	TRBV27	12	-	TGTGCCAGCAGTTTCACCAGGGGTGAGCAGTTCTTC	CASSFTRGEQFF
TRBJ1-1	-	TRBV9	13	-	TGTGCCAGCAGCGTAGCCCCTGACAGGGAAGCTTTCTTT	CASSVAPDREAFF
TRBJ2-2	TRBD2	TRBV27	13	-	TGTGCCAGCAGCAGACTAGCGGGCGGGGAGCTGTTTTTT	CASSRLAGGELFF
TRBJ2-1	-	TRBV6-5	11	-	TGTGCCAGCAGGGACAACAATGAGCAGTTCTTC	CASRDNNEQFF
TRBJ2-1	-	TRBV5-1	15	-	TGCGCCAGCAGCCGGAGACGGGACTCCTACAATGAGCAGTTCTTC	CASSRRRDSYNEQFF
TRBJ2-1	TRBD2	TRBV7-6	15	-	TGTGCCAGCAGCCAATATAGCGGGAGCTACAATGAGCAGTTCTTC	CASSQYSGSYNEQFF
TRBJ2-3	TRBD1	TRBV7-3	17	once	TGTGCCAGCAGTCCGACCGGGACAGGGAGGTCCGCAGATACGCAGTATTTT	CASSPTGTGRSADTQYF
TRBJ2-1	-	TRBV7-3	14	-	TGTGCCAGCAGCTCACGGACAGTTCAGAATGAGCAGTTCTTC	CASSSRTVQNEQFF
TRBJ1-1	TRBD1	TRBV6-5	14	once	TGTGCCAGCAGTTACGAACCGGGACAGGGTACAGCTTTCTTT	CASSYEPGQGTAFF
TRBJ1-6	-	TRBV7-9	15	-	TGTTCCAGCAGCTCTGGAGGGGGGGAAAATTCACCCCTCCACTTT	CSSSSGGGENSPLHF
TRBJ2-3	TRBD2	TRBV19	15	-	TGTGCCAGTAGCATAGCGGGAGGGCCTACAGATACGCAGTATTTT	CASSIAGGPTDTQYF
TRBJ2-5	-	TRBV19	14	once	TGTGCCAGTAGTACCAGGACTGGGGGGGAGACCCAGTACTTC	CASSTRTGGETQYF
TRBJ2-7	TRBD2	TRBV27	15	-	TGTGCCAGCAGTTTAGGAACTAGCGGTCGCTACGAGCAGTACTTC	CASSLGTSGRYEQYF
TRBJ2-2	-	TRBV7-6	14	-	TGTGCCAGCAGCGGAGGCGGGGACACCGGGGAGCTGTTTTTT	CASSGGGDTGELFF
TRBJ1-4	TRBD1	TRBV4-2	16	-	TGTGCCAGCAGCCCTCAGTGGGGACAGAGTAATGAAAAACTGTTTTTT	CASSPQWGQSNEKLFF
TRBJ2-7	-	TRBV7-2	15	-	TGTGCCAGCAGCTCAACTTGGGCCTCCGGGATTGAGCAGTACTTC	CASSSTWASGIEQYF
TRBJ2-1	-	TRBV2	12	-	TGTGCCAGCACCTTAGTATGGAATGAGCAGTTCTTC	CASTLVWNEQFF
TRBJ1-1	-	TRBV15	14	-	TGTGCCACCAGCAGGAGGACTGCGAACACTGAAGCTTTCTTT	CATSRRTANTEAFF
TRBJ2-1	TRBD2	TRBV5-4	15	once	TGTGCCAGCAGCGCGGGACTAGCGGGAGTTAATGAGCAGTTCTTC	CASSAGLAGVNEQFF